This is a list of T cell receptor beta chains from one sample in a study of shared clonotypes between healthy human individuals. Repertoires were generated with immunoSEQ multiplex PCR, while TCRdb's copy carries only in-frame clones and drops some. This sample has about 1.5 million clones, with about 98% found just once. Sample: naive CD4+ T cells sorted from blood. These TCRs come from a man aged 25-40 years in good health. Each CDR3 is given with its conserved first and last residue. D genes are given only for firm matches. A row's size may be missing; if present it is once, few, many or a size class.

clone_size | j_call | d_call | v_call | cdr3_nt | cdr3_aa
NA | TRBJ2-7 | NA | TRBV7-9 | TGTGCCAGCAGCTTAGTCTTGGGGGAGCAGTACTTC | CASSLVLGEQYF
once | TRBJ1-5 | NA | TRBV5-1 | TGCGCCAGCAGCTTGGGCCCCCTGACAGATTATCAGCCCCAGCATTTT | CASSLGPLTDYQPQHF
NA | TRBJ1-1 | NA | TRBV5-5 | TGTGCCAGCAGCCGGACTCTGAGAGAGGCTGAAGCTTTCTTT | CASSRTLREAEAFF
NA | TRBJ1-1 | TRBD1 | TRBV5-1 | TGCGCCAGCAGCTCCGGCGGGACAGGGACGCCTGAAGCTTTCTTT | CASSSGGTGTPEAFF
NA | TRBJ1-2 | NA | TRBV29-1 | TGCAGCGCATATGACGGGACGGGCTATGGCTACACCTTC | CSAYDGTGYGYTF
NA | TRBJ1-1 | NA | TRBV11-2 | TGTGCCAGCAGCTTACCGAGGAACACTGAAGCTTTCTTT | CASSLPRNTEAFF
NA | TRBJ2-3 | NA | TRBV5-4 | TGTGCCAGCAGCTCTACAGGTACTTGGGGGCAGTATTTT | CASSSTGTWGQYF
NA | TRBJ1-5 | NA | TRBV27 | TGTGCCAGCAGTTTGAGTATAGTGGAAAGCAATCAGCCCCAGCATTTT | CASSLSIVESNQPQHF
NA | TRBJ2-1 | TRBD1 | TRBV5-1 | TGCGCCAGCAGCTCACCGGGACAGGGGGCACATGAGCAGTTCTTC | CASSSPGQGAHEQFF
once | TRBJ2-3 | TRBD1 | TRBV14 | TGTGCCAGCAGTCGGGACAGGAGGGGTGCGCAGTATTTT | CASSRDRRGAQYF
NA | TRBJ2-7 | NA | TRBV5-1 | TGCGCCAGCAGCATCCGGGCCATGGTCCACGAGCAGTACTTC | CASSIRAMVHEQYF
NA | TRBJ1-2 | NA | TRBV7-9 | TGTGCCAGCAGCCCCCAACCTCTCTACTTC | CASSPQPLYF
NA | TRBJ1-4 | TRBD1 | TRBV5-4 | TGTGCCAGCAGCTTGGACGGGACAGGGCTGGAAAAACTGTTTTTT | CASSLDGTGLEKLFF
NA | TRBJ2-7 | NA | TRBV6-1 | TGTGCCAGCAGTGAAGCGGAGGGGTACGAGCAGTACTTC | CASSEAEGYEQYF
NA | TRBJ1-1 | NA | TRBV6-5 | TGTGCCAGCAGACTCGAGAGGACCGTGAACACTGAAGCTTTCTTT | CASRLERTVNTEAFF
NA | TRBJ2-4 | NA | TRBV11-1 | TGTGCCAGCAGCTTAGGCAAAAACATTCAGTACTTC | CASSLGKNIQYF
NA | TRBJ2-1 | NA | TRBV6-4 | TGTGCCAGCAGTGACTCTTCAGGGGGGGGGAATGAGCAGTTCTTC | CASSDSSGGGNEQFF
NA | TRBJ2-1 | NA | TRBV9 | TGTGCCAGCAGCGGTGTGGGCAGGACGAATTACTACAATGAGCAGTTCTTC | CASSGVGRTNYYNEQFF
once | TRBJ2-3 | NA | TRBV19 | TGTGCCAGTAGCATAGTAGCCACAGATACGCAGTATTTT | CASSIVATDTQYF
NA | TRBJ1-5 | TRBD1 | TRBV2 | TGTGCCAGCAGTGCGACAGGGAGCACCAATCAGCCCCAGCATTTT | CASSATGSTNQPQHF
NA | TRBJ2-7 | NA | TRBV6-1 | TGTGCCAGCAGTGAGGAAGGGGCCTACGAGCAGTACTTC | CASSEEGAYEQYF
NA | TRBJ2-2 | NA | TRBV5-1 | TGCGCCAGCAGCTTGTTAGGACAGTTGGCCGCGAACACCGGGGAGCTGTTTTTT | CASSLLGQLAANTGELFF
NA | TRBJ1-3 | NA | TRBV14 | TGTGCCAGCAGCCCTAGCTCTGGAAACACCATATATTTT | CASSPSSGNTIYF
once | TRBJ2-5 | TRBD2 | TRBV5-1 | TGCGCCAGCAGCTTGGGTGGGACTAGCGGGAGTGAGACCCAGTACTTC | CASSLGGTSGSETQYF
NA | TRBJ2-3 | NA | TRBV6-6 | TGTGCCACAAGGTATAGATCAGACACAGATACGCAGTATTTT | CATRYRSDTDTQYF
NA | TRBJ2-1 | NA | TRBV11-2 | TGTGCCAGCAGCTTAGTCGGCAGGGAGCAGTTCTTC | CASSLVGREQFF
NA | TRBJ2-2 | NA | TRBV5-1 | TGCGCCAGCAGCTCGAACTCAAACACCGGGGAGCTGTTTTTT | CASSSNSNTGELFF
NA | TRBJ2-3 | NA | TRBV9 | TGTGCCAGCAGCGGTAGCGGTAGCACAGATACGCAGTATTTT | CASSGSGSTDTQYF
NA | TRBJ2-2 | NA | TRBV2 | TGTGCCAGCAGTCCGTTAGCGAACACCGGGGAGCTGTTTTTT | CASSPLANTGELFF
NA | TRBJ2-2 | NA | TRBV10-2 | TGCGCCAGCAGTGAAGAAAGAACCGGGGAGCTGTTTTTT | CASSEERTGELFF
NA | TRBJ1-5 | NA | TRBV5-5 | TGTGCCAGCAGCAATCCTTTTGGGGCGCCCCAGCATTTT | CASSNPFGAPQHF
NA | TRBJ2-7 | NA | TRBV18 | TGTGCCAGCTCACGCCCCAGCTCCTACGAGCAGTACTTC | CASSRPSSYEQYF
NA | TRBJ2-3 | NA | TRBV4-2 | TGTGCCAGCAGCCAAGATGCGCCTAAACGGGGGTTGGCTGGCACAGATACGCAGTATTTT | CASSQDAPKRGLAGTDTQYF
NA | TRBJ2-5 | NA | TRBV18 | TGTGCCAGCTTCCCCGGTTTGGGGGCCCAGTACTTC | CASFPGLGAQYF
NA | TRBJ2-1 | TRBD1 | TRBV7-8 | TGTGCCAGCAGCTTAAACCGGGACAGGGGGCTTCAGTTCTTC | CASSLNRDRGLQFF
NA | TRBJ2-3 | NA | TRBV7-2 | TGTGCCAGCAGCTTAGAAACCGGGACCAGTGGGTATTTT | CASSLETGTSGYF
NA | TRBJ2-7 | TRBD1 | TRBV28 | TGTGCCAGCAGGACAGGGGTGGTCTACGAGCAGTACTTC | CASRTGVVYEQYF
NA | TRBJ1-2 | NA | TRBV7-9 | TGTGCCAGCAGCTTCGTCGACGGGAACAATAACTATGGCTACACCTTC | CASSFVDGNNNYGYTF
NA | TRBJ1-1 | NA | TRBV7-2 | TGTGCCAGCAGCGTTAGGTCGGGGGGCGGAACTGAAGCTTTCTTT | CASSVRSGGGTEAFF
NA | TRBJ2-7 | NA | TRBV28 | TGTGCCAGCAGTTTAGGCAGCTACGAGCAGTACTTC | CASSLGSYEQYF
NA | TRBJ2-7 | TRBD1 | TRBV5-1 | TGCGCCAGCAGCTTTGACAGGGGGCAGGAGCAGTACTTC | CASSFDRGQEQYF
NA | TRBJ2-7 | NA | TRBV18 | TGTGCCAGCTCAAACCCCCAGGAGAAGTTGTACGAGCAGTACTTC | CASSNPQEKLYEQYF
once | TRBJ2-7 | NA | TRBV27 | TGTGCCAGCCGTCGGGGTAGCGGCAGCTACGAGCAGTACTTC | CASRRGSGSYEQYF
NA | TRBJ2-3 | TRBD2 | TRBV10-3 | TGTGCCATCAGTGGCTCGGGACTAGCGGGAGTTTGGGATACGCAGTATTTT | CAISGSGLAGVWDTQYF
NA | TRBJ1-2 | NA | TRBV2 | TGTGCCAGCAGAGCAGATGTGAACTATGGCTACACCTTC | CASRADVNYGYTF
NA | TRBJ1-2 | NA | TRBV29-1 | TGCAGCGTTGTAGGTCCGGGGGGCTCTTCGGGAGGCTACACCTTC | CSVVGPGGSSGGYTF
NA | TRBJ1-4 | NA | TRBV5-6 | TGTGCCAGCAGCCCCCCGGGCAGAAATGAAAAACTGTTTTTT | CASSPPGRNEKLFF
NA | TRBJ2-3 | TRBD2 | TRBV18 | TGTGCCAGCTCACCATTGACTAGCGGGAGTTTCTCAGATACGCAGTATTTT | CASSPLTSGSFSDTQYF
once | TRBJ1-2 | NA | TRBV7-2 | TGTGCCAGCAGCTTGGGGGGCGGAGCTAACTATGGCTACACCTTC | CASSLGGGANYGYTF
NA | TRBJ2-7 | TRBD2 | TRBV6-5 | TGTGCCAGCAGTTACACTGCGGGAGCCGGCAGCTACGAGCAGTACTTC | CASSYTAGAGSYEQYF